This is a list of T cell receptor beta chains from one sample in a study of T cell repertoires in cytomegalovirus infection. Their specific antigens are unknown. TCRdb redid the calling of the reads with MiXCR, one entry per CDR3 protein. The data show about 270,000 distinct CDR3 sequences, with approximately 22% seen just once and roughly a fifth held by the top ten. Specimen: cultured PBMCs, collected from culture after CMV antigen stimulation. These receptors originate from a human donor in good health (CMV status not recorded). Some clones in this sample may be carry-over from other donors' samples. Both conserved end residues are part of each CDR3. A D gene is named only where the DNA matches it firmly. Where a row states a size, it is once, few, many or the class of an expanded clone; other rows omit it.

TRBV10-3,TRBD2,few,TRBJ2-5,TGTGCCATCAGTGAGCGGGAGGGCCTTCAAGAGACCCAGTACTTC,CAISEREGLQETQYF
TRBV20-1,.,.,TRBJ2-5,TGCAGTGCTAGCGGGTTGTGGGAGACAAAGACCCAGTACTTC,CSASGLWETKTQYF
TRBV5-1,.,.,TRBJ1-6,TGCGCCAGCGGTGAAACAGGGAATTCACCCCTCCACTTT,CASGETGNSPLHF
TRBV7-2,TRBD2,.,TRBJ2-3,TGTGCCAGCAGCATAACACTAGCGGGAGGGAACACAGATACGCAGTATTTT,CASSITLAGGNTDTQYF
TRBV19,.,.,TRBJ2-3,TGTGCCAGTAGACGGGACAACACAGATACGCAGTATTTT,CASRRDNTDTQYF
TRBV25-1,.,few,TRBJ2-2,TGTGCCAGCAGTGATTATAGGGTCCAGGGCAAAACCGGGGAGCTGTTTTTT,CASSDYRVQGKTGELFF
TRBV2,TRBD1,few,TRBJ2-2,TGTGCCAGCATGGACAGGGCCCCAGCCGGGGAGCTGTTTTTT,CASMDRAPAGELFF
TRBV5-6,.,few,TRBJ2-2,TGTGCCAGCAGCTTGGACCAGGTTGGTGGCACCGGGGAGCTGTTTTTT,CASSLDQVGGTGELFF
TRBV20-1,.,few,TRBJ1-6,TGCAGTGCTAGTGGGGGGAGCTCCTATAATTCACCCCTCCACTTT,CSASGGSSYNSPLHF
TRBV20-1,.,few,TRBJ1-6,TGCAGTGCTAGTTCGGTCTCGAGCTCCTATAATTCACCCCTCCACTTT,CSASSVSSSYNSPLHF
TRBV5-6,.,.,TRBJ1-1,TGTGCCAGCAGCTTGAAGAGGACTGAAGCTTTCTTT,CASSLKRTEAFF
TRBV28,.,.,TRBJ1-1,TGTGCCAGCCGGACACCCCTGGGCACTGAAGCTTTCTTT,CASRTPLGTEAFF
TRBV6-2/TRBV6-3,TRBD2,.,TRBJ2-1,TGTGCCAGCAGCCACGTACCGGGACTAGCGGGGCTGCGTAGTGAGCAGTTCTTC,CASSHVPGLAGLRSEQFF
TRBV20-1,.,few,TRBJ1-4,TGCAGTGCCATGAGCACAGGGAAGGGTGAAAAACTGTTTTTT,CSAMSTGKGEKLFF
TRBV7-6,TRBD2,many,TRBJ2-3,TGTGCCAGCAGCTCCTCCCCGACTAGCGGGAGTAAAGATACGCAGTATTTT,CASSSSPTSGSKDTQYF
TRBV9,.,.,TRBJ2-7,TGTGCCAGCAGCGAGGAGTTATCCGACGAGCAGTACTTC,CASSEELSDEQYF
TRBV7-9,.,.,TRBJ2-7,TGTGCCAGCAGATTGGGCCAAGGAAGATACGAGCAGTACTTC,CASRLGQGRYEQYF
TRBV19,.,many,TRBJ1-2,TGTGCCAGTAACACCCGGACACGTAACTATGGCTACACCTTC,CASNTRTRNYGYTF
TRBV18,TRBD2,.,TRBJ2-7,TGTGCCAGCTCACCGAGCGGGAACTCCTACGAGCAGTACTTC,CASSPSGNSYEQYF
TRBV7-9,.,.,TRBJ1-2,TGTGCCAGCAGCTTATCGGCCGGTGTATATGGCTACACCTTC,CASSLSAGVYGYTF
TRBV10-3,TRBD2,many,TRBJ2-1,TGTGCCATCAGTGGGGGACTAGCGGAATCAGATGAGCAGTTCTTC,CAISGGLAESDEQFF
TRBV7-8,.,.,TRBJ2-5,TGTGCCAGCACCATGAGGGGAGCCTTTAGAGAGACCCAGTACTTC,CASTMRGAFRETQYF
TRBV12-3/TRBV12-4,.,few,TRBJ1-1,TGTGCCAGCATCTTCGCAGCGGACGCTGAAGCTTTCTTT,CASIFAADAEAFF
TRBV15,.,.,TRBJ1-3,TGTGCCACCAGCTTTAACAGGGAATACTCTGGAAACACCATATATTTT,CATSFNREYSGNTIYF
TRBV6-2/TRBV6-3,TRBD1,many,TRBJ2-1,TGTGCCAGCACCCAATCCGGGACAGGGGGTGAGCAGTTCTTC,CASTQSGTGGEQFF
TRBV11-3,TRBD2,.,TRBJ2-2,TGTGCCAGCAGCTTGACTAGCGGGAGGGCCGTCGGGGAGCTGTTTTTT,CASSLTSGRAVGELFF
TRBV7-2,.,many,TRBJ2-2,TGTGCCAGCAGCTTAGGGCAGAGGAACACCGGGGAGCTGTTTTTT,CASSLGQRNTGELFF
TRBV19,.,few,TRBJ2-1,TGTGCCAGTAGTATTGAGGGGGGCCTAGCACGCAATGAGCAGTTCTTC,CASSIEGGLARNEQFF
TRBV27,.,once,TRBJ2-2,TGTGCCAGCATTGGGGAGGACACCGGGGAGCTGTTTTTT,CASIGEDTGELFF
TRBV7-9,.,.,TRBJ1-2,TGTGCCAGCAGCCCGACGCCAGCTCCTCACTATGGCTACACCTTC,CASSPTPAPHYGYTF
TRBV29-1,TRBD2,.,TRBJ2-7,TGCAGCGTTGGCGGGGGCTACGAGCAGTACTTC,CSVGGGYEQYF
TRBV6-2/TRBV6-3,.,.,TRBJ2-1,TGTGCCAGCAGTTACGCAGGCGGAAACAATGAGCAGTTCTTC,CASSYAGGNNEQFF
TRBV12-3/TRBV12-4,TRBD2,many,TRBJ2-2,TGTGCCAGCAGGCCGGGACTAGCGGGAGATCAGAACACCGGGGAGCTGTTTTTT,CASRPGLAGDQNTGELFF
TRBV2,TRBD2,few,TRBJ2-3,TGTGCCAGCGCTAGCGGGACCACAGATACGCAGTATTTT,CASASGTTDTQYF
TRBV6-1,TRBD1,few,TRBJ2-5,TGTGCCAGCAGAGCAGGGGGCTTATCGGAGACCCAGTACTTC,CASRAGGLSETQYF
TRBV4-3,TRBD2,many,TRBJ2-1,TGCGCCAGCAGCCAATTACTAGCGGGTAATGAGCAGTTCTTC,CASSQLLAGNEQFF
TRBV7-9,TRBD1,few,TRBJ1-2,TGTGCCAGCAGCCGATGGACAGGGGGCTCTAACTATGGCTACACCTTC,CASSRWTGGSNYGYTF
TRBV6-1,.,few,TRBJ2-2,TGTGCCAGCAGGGGACTTTCCACCGGGGAGCTGTTTTTT,CASRGLSTGELFF
TRBV6-6,.,few,TRBJ1-5,TGTGCCAGTAGAGAGGACGGCAATCAGCCCCAGCATTTT,CASREDGNQPQHF
TRBV12-3/TRBV12-4,.,many,TRBJ2-7,TGTGCCAGCAGCTACGGACGACCCTACGAGCAGTACTTC,CASSYGRPYEQYF
TRBV19,TRBD1,.,TRBJ2-3,TGTGCCAGTCAAGCAGGGGGCCCGGGAGATACGCAGTATTTT,CASQAGGPGDTQYF
TRBV20-1,.,.,TRBJ2-3,TGCAGTGCCCCGAGGGGGAGCAGCACAGATACGCAGTATTTT,CSAPRGSSTDTQYF
TRBV27,.,.,TRBJ2-2,TGTGCCAGCCCTCCCAAAGGCGCAACAAACACCGGGGAGCTGTTTTTT,CASPPKGATNTGELFF
TRBV9,.,.,TRBJ1-1,TGTGCCAGCAGCCCGAGGTGGGTGGACACTGAAGCTTTCTTT,CASSPRWVDTEAFF